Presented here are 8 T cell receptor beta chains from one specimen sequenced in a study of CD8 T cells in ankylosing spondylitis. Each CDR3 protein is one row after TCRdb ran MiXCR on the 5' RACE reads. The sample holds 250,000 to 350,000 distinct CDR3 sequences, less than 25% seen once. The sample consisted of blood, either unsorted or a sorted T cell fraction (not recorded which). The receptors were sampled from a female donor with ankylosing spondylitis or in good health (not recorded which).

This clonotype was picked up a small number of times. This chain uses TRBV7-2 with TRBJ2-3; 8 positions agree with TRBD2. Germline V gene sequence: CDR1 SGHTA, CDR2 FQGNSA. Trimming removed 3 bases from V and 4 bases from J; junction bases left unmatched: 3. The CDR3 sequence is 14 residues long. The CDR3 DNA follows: TGTGCCAGCAGCTTGTTGCGGGGGGCAGATACGCAGTATTTT. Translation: CASSLLRGADTQYF.

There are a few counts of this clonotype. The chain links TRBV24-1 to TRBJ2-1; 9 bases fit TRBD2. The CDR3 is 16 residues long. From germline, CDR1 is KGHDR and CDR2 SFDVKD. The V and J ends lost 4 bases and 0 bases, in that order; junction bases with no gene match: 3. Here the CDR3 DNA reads TGTGCCACCAGTGACCCTAGCGGGGACTCCTACAATGAGCAGTTCTTC. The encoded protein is CATSDPSGDSYNEQFF.

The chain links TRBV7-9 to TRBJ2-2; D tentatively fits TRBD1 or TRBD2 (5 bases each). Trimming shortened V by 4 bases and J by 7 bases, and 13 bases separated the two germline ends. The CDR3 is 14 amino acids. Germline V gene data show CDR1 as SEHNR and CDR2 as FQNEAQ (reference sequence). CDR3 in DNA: TGTGCCAGCAGCTACGGGACCCCCGGCGGGGAGCTGTTTTTT. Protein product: CASSYGTPGGELFF.

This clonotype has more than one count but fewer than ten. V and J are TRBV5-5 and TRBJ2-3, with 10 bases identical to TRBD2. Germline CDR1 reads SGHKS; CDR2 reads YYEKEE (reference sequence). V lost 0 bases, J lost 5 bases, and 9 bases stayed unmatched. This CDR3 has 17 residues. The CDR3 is CASSLVPSGRGIDTQYF. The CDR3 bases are TGTGCCAGCAGCTTGGTTCCTAGCGGGAGAGGTATAGATACGCAGTATTTT.

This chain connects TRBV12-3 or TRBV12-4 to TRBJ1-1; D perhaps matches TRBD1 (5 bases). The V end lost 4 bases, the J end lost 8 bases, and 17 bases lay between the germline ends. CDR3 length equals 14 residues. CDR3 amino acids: CASSSRQRDPEAFF. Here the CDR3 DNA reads TGTGCCAGCAGTTCTCGACAGAGGGACCCCGAAGCTTTCTTT.

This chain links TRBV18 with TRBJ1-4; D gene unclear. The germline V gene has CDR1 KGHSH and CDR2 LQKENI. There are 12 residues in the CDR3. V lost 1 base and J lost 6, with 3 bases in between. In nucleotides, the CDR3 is TGTGCCAGCTCACCACTACATGAAAAACTGTTTTTT. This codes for CASSPLHEKLFF.

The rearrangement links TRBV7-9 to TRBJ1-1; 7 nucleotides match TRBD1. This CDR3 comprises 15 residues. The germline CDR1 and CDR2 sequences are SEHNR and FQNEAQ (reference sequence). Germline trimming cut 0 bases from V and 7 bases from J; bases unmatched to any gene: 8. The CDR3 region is CASSLAILGQLEAFF. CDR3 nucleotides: TGTGCCAGCAGCTTAGCCATATTGGGACAGCTTGAAGCTTTCTTT.

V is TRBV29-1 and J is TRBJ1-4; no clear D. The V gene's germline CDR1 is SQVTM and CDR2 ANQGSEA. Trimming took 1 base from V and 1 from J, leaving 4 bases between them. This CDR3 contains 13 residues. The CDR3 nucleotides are TGCAGCGTTGAAGGGGTAACTAATGAAAAACTGTTTTTT. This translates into CSVEGVTNEKLFF.